This is a list of T cell receptor beta chains from one sample in a study of human versus mouse CDR3 diversity and MHC coevolution. Using immunoSEQ multiplex PCR, the repertoire was profiled, and TCRdb retains in-frame clones only, with some absent. Seen here are around 74,000 clones, about 90% observed once, and the top ten hold around 0.15%. Input material: naive CD4+ T cells from blood. The receptors come from a person between 25 and 69 years old in good health. CDR3s include the opening cysteine and the closing phenylalanine or tryptophan. Each record gives: clone size, D gene, J gene, V gene, CDR3 protein, CDR3 DNA. D genes are given only for firm matches. The size entry is marked missing in some rows and otherwise reads once, few, many or a size class.

>.|TRBD1|TRBJ2-3|TRBV20-1
CVGQNPDTQYF
TGCGTGGGACAGAACCCAGATACGCAGTATTTT
>.|.|TRBJ2-3|TRBV21-1
CASSTRGGSGGVHTDTQYF
TGTGCCAGCAGCACCAGAGGAGGTTCTGGAGGTGTCCACACAGATACGCAGTATTTT
>.|TRBD2|TRBJ2-7|TRBV30
CAWSVRLAGYGQYF
TGTGCCTGGAGTGTACGGCTAGCGGGATACGGGCAGTACTTC
>.|.|TRBJ2-2|TRBV6-1
CAGNDRKNTGELFF
TGTGCCGGAAACGACAGGAAGAACACCGGGGAGCTGTTTTTT
>once|.|TRBJ2-2|TRBV9
CASSVHANTGELFF
TGTGCCAGCAGCGTCCATGCGAACACCGGGGAGCTGTTTTTT
>.|TRBD2|TRBJ2-7|TRBV9
CASSPRLAGDEQYF
TGTGCCAGCAGCCCCCGGCTAGCGGGAGATGAGCAGTACTTC
>.|TRBD1|TRBJ1-3|TRBV30
CAWSLTRTGRYSGNTIYF
TGTGCCTGGAGTCTAACTAGGACAGGTCGATACTCTGGAAACACCATATATTTT
>few|TRBD1|TRBJ1-3|TRBV6-5
CASRRTGGSGNTIYF
TGTGCCAGCAGGAGGACAGGCGGCTCTGGAAACACCATATATTTT
>.|.|TRBJ2-1|TRBV27
CASSSDYGDEQFF
TGTGCCAGCAGCTCGGACTACGGAGATGAGCAGTTCTTC
>.|.|TRBJ1-6|TRBV6-1
CASSEARGTNSPLHF
TGTGCCAGCAGTGAAGCCCGGGGAACCAATTCACCCCTCCACTTT
>.|TRBD1|TRBJ1-4|TRBV6-5
CASSRDRQNEKLFF
TGTGCCAGCAGCCGGGACAGACAAAATGAAAAACTGTTTTTT
>.|.|TRBJ1-6|TRBV4-2
CASSQDSGQPLHF
TGTGCCAGCAGCCAAGATAGTGGTCAACCCCTCCACTTT
>.|.|TRBJ2-7|TRBV18
CASSPRGGGYEQYF
TGTGCCAGCTCACCGCGGGGAGGGGGCTACGAGCAGTACTTC
>.|.|TRBJ1-1|TRBV7-3
CASKRGPGDTEAFF
TGTGCCAGCAAAAGGGGCCCGGGTGATACTGAAGCTTTCTTT
>.|.|TRBJ2-3|TRBV5-1
CASSLPGVVRTTDTQYF
TGCGCCAGCAGCTTGCCGGGAGTGGTAAGGACCACAGATACGCAGTATTTT
>few|.|TRBJ1-2|TRBV21-1
CANKTNYGYTF
TGTGCCAACAAGACTAACTATGGCTACACCTTC
>once|.|TRBJ1-2|TRBV6-1
CASSELAGIGRYGYTF
TGTGCCAGCAGTGAATTAGCGGGGATCGGGCGCTATGGCTACACCTTC
>.|.|TRBJ2-2|TRBV30
CAWGNTGNTGELFF
TGTGCCTGGGGAAATACAGGGAACACCGGGGAGCTGTTTTTT
>.|.|TRBJ1-2|TRBV30
CACQGTQGMVETF
TGTGCCTGTCAGGGGACCCAAGGAATGGTAGAGACCTTC
>.|.|TRBJ1-1|TRBV30
CAWQLFTGGKAFF
TGTGCCTGGCAATTATTCACGGGTGGAAAAGCTTTCTTT
>.|.|TRBJ1-1|TRBV25-1
CASSESGGTEAFF
TGTGCCAGCAGTGAATCGGGGGGCACTGAAGCTTTCTTT
>.|.|TRBJ2-7|TRBV14
CASSQDNSPYEQYF
TGTGCCAGCAGCCAAGATAACAGCCCCTACGAGCAGTACTTC
>.|.|TRBJ2-7|TRBV5-1
CASSLGQSSYEQYF
TGCGCCAGCAGCTTGGGACAAAGCTCCTACGAGCAGTACTTC
>.|.|TRBJ1-3|TRBV30
CAWSSPLTGNTIYF
TGTGCCTGGTCTTCCCCCTTAACTGGAAACACCATATATTTT
>.|TRBD2|TRBJ2-3|TRBV4-1
CASSHGRLAGESDTQYF
TGCGCCAGCAGCCATGGCCGACTAGCGGGAGAGTCAGATACGCAGTATTTT
>.|.|TRBJ2-2|TRBV5-1
CASSLVVGTTTGELFF
TGCGCCAGCAGCTTGGTGGTTGGGACAACCACCGGGGAGCTGTTTTTT
>.|TRBD1|TRBJ1-2|TRBV28
CASSQGAYGYTF
TGTGCCAGCAGCCAGGGGGCTTATGGCTACACCTTC
>.|.|TRBJ1-2|TRBV18
CASSLPETNYGYTF
TGTGCCAGCTCACTCCCAGAAACTAACTATGGCTACACCTTC
>.|.|TRBJ1-6|TRBV30
CAWTQTGSNSPLHF
TGTGCCTGGACCCAAACAGGGAGTAATTCACCCCTCCACTTT
>.|TRBD1|TRBJ2-5|TRBV27
CASSSTGGWETQYF
TGTGCCAGCAGTTCCACAGGGGGCTGGGAGACCCAGTACTTC
>.|TRBD1|TRBJ2-3|TRBV7-7
CASSLLGDRSTDTQYF
TGTGCCAGCAGCTTGTTGGGGGACAGAAGCACAGATACGCAGTATTTT